The next 27 T cell receptor beta chains were all read from a single sample in a study of blood T cell repertoires in COVID-19. Assay: immunoSEQ multiplex PCR; the TCRdb copy retains only in-frame clones and omits some. The data hold under 150,000 clones, with about 76% observed a single time. Material: peripheral blood. These receptors were obtained from a man older than 75 with acute or convalescent COVID-19.

This sequence joins TRBV4-1 and TRBJ2-7; 7 bases agree with TRBD1. The CDR3 loop spans 17 amino acids. Germline values: CDR1 MGHRA, CDR2 YSYEKL. The J segment lost 1 base and the V segment lost 1 base, leaving 10 bases of the junction unmatched. The CDR3 coding sequence is TGCGCCAGCAGCCAAGTTTTCCCCTACAGGGGATCCTACGAGCAGTACTTC. This encodes CASSQVFPYRGSYEQYF.

J is TRBJ2-7 and V is TRBV19; weak D call: TRBD2 (6 bases). Trimming shortened V by 5 bases and J by 1 base, and 9 bases separated the two germline ends. Germline lookup yields CDR1 LNHDA and CDR2 SQIVND (reference sequence). The CDR3 is made up of 13 amino acids. CDR3 DNA: TGTGCCAGTAGTTCGGAGGGATCCTACGAGCAGTACTTC. Translated, it gives CASSSEGSYEQYF.

This chain links TRBV9 with TRBJ2-1; 8 bases match TRBD2. This CDR3 has 16 amino acids. The V segment lost 0 bases and the J segment 7 bases; nucleotides outside the gene matches: 9. CDR1 is SGDLS and CDR2 is YYNGEE in the germline V gene. The CDR3 spells CASSVALRGAKNEQFF. The CDR3 DNA reads as TGTGCCAGCAGCGTAGCACTGCGGGGGGCCAAAAATGAGCAGTTCTTC.

This clone was seen just once. This sequence joins TRBV27 and TRBJ1-2, with 7 bases lining up with TRBD1. Germline CDR1 MNHEY, CDR2 SMNVEV (reference sequence). The CDR3 has 13 amino acids. V lost 4 bases and J lost 5; bases outside the gene matches: 4. The CDR3 here is CASSWDRTYGYTF. The CDR3 DNA reads as TGTGCCAGCAGTTGGGACAGAACTTATGGCTACACCTTC.

This clone was recorded once. Germline is not matched at one junction end, which may reflect a read error. The chain employs TRBV6-2 or TRBV6-3 and TRBJ1-1; D perhaps matches TRBD1 (5 bases). Germline-derived CDR1 and CDR2 are MNHEY and SVGEGT. The CDR3 covers 13 residues. CDR3 residues: CASSWDAGTEAFF. The CDR3 DNA reads as TGTGCCAGCAGTTGGGATGCGGGGACTGAGGCTTTCTTT.

The chain couples TRBV7-9 to TRBJ1-1; the match to TRBD1 covers 7 bases. Unmatched junction bases numbered 4, after V lost 3 bases and J lost 3 bases. The germline CDR1 and CDR2 sequences are SEHNR and FQNEAQ (reference sequence). This CDR3 contains 14 residues. This CDR3 is CASSLGGQHTEAFF. The CDR3 DNA is TGTGCCAGCAGCTTGGGGGGACAGCACACTGAAGCTTTCTTT.

This chain joins TRBV4-2 and TRBJ2-5; 12 bases fit TRBD2. The CDR3 is 15 residues long. Germline V gene sequence: CDR1 LGHNA, CDR2 YNFKEQ. The trim removed 6 bases at V and 4 bases at J, leaving 6 bases unmatched. Here the CDR3 DNA reads TGTGCCAGCAGTCCTAGCGGGGGGGAAGGAGAGACCCAGTACTTC. It codes for CASSPSGGEGETQYF.

In its sample, this clone was seen once. V usage is TRBV6-2 or TRBV6-3 and J usage is TRBJ1-1; D remains unclear. The V end lost 4 bases, the J end lost 7 bases, and 13 bases lay between the germline ends. The CDR3 is 13 amino acids. The germline gives CDR1 MNHEY, CDR2 SVGEGT. The CDR3 DNA sequence: TGTGCCAGCAGTTTAATCCGGGGTGGTGAAGCTTTCTTT. It codes for CASSLIRGGEAFF.

This clone was recorded once. The V and J genes are TRBV7-2 and TRBJ2-7; TRBD2 matches at 16 bases. The germline gives CDR1 SGHTA, CDR2 FQGNSA. The V and J ends lost 5 bases and 5 bases, in that order; junction bases with no gene match: 15. The CDR3 covers 19 residues. CDR3 protein: CASSPGLAGGPGWKDEQYF. The CDR3 nucleotides read TGTGCCAGCAGCCCGGGACTAGCGGGGGGGCCCGGGTGGAAGGACGAGCAGTACTTC. Looking up the rest from reference TRBV7-2 and TRBJ2-7 gives the full variable domain: GAGVSQSPSNKVTEKGKDVELRCDPISGHTALYWYRQSLGQGLEFLIYFQGNSAPDKSGLPSDRFSAERTGGSVSTLTIQRTQQEDSAVYLCASSPGLAGGPGWKDEQYFGPGTRLTVT.

The chain couples TRBV5-4 to TRBJ2-5; 8 bases line up with TRBD1. V trimming: 0 bases; J trimming: 4 bases; junction bases outside the gene matches: 5. Germline CDR1 reads SGHNT; CDR2 reads YYREEE (reference sequence). This CDR3 spans 15 amino acids. The CDR3 DNA is TGTGCCAGCAGCTTGGGTGGGACAGGAGGAGAGACCCAGTACTTC. It specifies CASSLGGTGGETQYF.

In this sample, this clone turned up once. The rearrangement links TRBV5-1 to TRBJ2-5; 10 bases are a match to TRBD1. From germline, CDR1 is SGHRS and CDR2 YFSETQ. The CDR3 has 18 residues. With 4 bases clipped from V and 5 bases from J, the junction kept 17 bases outside the gene matches. The CDR3 protein is CASSLVGTGAGSWETQYF. CDR3 nucleotide sequence: TGCGCCAGCAGCCTCGTCGGGACAGGGGCAGGGTCGTGGGAGACCCAGTACTTC.

This clone was seen once. The rearrangement uses TRBV10-3 and TRBJ2-7; possible D gene TRBD2, 5 bases. Looked up from germline, CDR1 is ENHRY and CDR2 is SYGVKD. The length of the CDR3 is 14 residues. Trimming pared 4 bases from V and 0 bases from J, leaving 10 bases between. The chain's CDR3 is CAISGGAYSYEQYF. The CDR3 DNA is TGTGCCATCAGTGGGGGAGCGTACTCCTACGAGCAGTACTTC.

The chain combines TRBV19 with TRBJ2-3, with 14 positions matching TRBD2. The CDR3 runs to 15 residues. Germline loops: CDR1 LNHDA, CDR2 SQIVND (reference sequence). V trimming: 9 bases; J trimming: 4 bases; junction bases outside the gene matches: 6. In nucleotides, the CDR3 is TGTGCCAGCAAATTGACTAGCGGGGGGGCAGATACGCAGTATTTT. Protein: CASKLTSGGADTQYF.

The chain couples TRBV27 to TRBJ2-7, with a weak D call TRBD2 (7 bases). Trimming took 7 bases from V and 7 from J, leaving 26 bases between them. This CDR3 spans 16 amino acids. CDR1 and CDR2 (germline): MNHEY, SMNVEV (reference sequence). CDR3: CASKAGFGGAPGEQYF. The CDR3 DNA is TGTGCCAGCAAGGCGGGTTTTGGGGGGGCCCCCGGGGAGCAGTACTTC.

The gene calls are TRBV3-1 (or the pseudogene TRBV3-2) and TRBJ1-2, with no clear D. In germline, CDR1 is LGHDT, CDR2 YNNKEL (reference sequence). There are 15 residues in the CDR3. V was shortened by 1 base and J by 4 bases, with 13 bases between the two germline ends. CDR3 residues: CASSQGRVFVYGYTF. The CDR3 DNA follows: TGTGCCAGCAGCCAAGGCCGAGTCTTCGTCTATGGCTACACCTTC.

The chain has TRBV6-5 and TRBJ1-4; D may be TRBD1 (5 bases). Looked up from germline, CDR1 is MNHEY and CDR2 is SVGAGI. This CDR3 has 13 residues. Deletions cut 2 bases from V and 10 bases from J, with 11 bases between. The CDR3 reads CASSYTSGGKLFF. In nucleotides, the CDR3 is TGTGCCAGCAGTTACACATCGGGGGGAAAACTGTTTTTT.

V and J are TRBV5-1 and TRBJ1-6; a weak D match, TRBD1 (6 bases). Germline V lookup: CDR1 SGHRS, CDR2 YFSETQ. This CDR3 region has 16 residues. V lost 7 bases and J 4 bases, leaving 18 bases between the germline ends. The CDR3 here is CASRGPGALYNSPLHF. The CDR3, as DNA: TGCGCCAGCCGCGGTCCAGGGGCGCTATATAATTCACCCCTCCACTTT.

The V and J genes are TRBV4-3 and TRBJ2-1; TRBD1 aligns across 7 bases. Germline assignment: CDR1 LGHNA and CDR2 YSLEER. This CDR3 comprises 12 residues. The V segment lost 1 base and the J segment 11 bases; nucleotides outside the gene matches: 2. CDR3 sequence (DNA): TGCGCCAGCAGCCAAGGGGGACAGCAGCAGTTCTTC. This encodes CASSQGGQQQFF.

V gene TRBV5-1 combines with J gene TRBJ1-2; 9 bases are a match to TRBD1. CDR1 and CDR2 from the germline V gene are SGHRS and YFSETQ. This CDR3 has 16 amino acids. Losses at the gene ends were 5 bases for V and 3 bases for J; bases not matched to a gene: 11. In DNA, the CDR3 is TGCGCCAGCAGGTCGACAGGGGGAGCTAGGGACTATGGCTACACCTTC. This gives the protein CASRSTGGARDYGYTF.

This chain connects TRBV7-2 to TRBJ2-5; TRBD2 is a possible D gene (6 bases). Trimming took 5 bases from V and 2 from J, leaving 15 bases between them. This CDR3 has 15 amino acids. The germline CDR1 and CDR2 sequences are SGHTA and FQGNSA. CDR3 residues: CASSNMRTIQETQYF. Written as DNA, the CDR3 is TGTGCCAGCAGCAACATGCGGACTATTCAAGAGACCCAGTACTTC.

This clone has a handful of counts. The genes are TRBV4-1 and TRBJ2-2; D not resolved. This CDR3 contains 16 residues. CDR1 and CDR2 (germline): MGHRA, YSYEKL. Trimming took 1 base from V and 4 from J, leaving 13 bases between them. The CDR3 DNA sequence: TGCGCCAGCAGCCAAGGCCCATTATCGGGCACCGGGGAGCTGTTTTTT. Its protein product is CASSQGPLSGTGELFF.

V usage is TRBV18 and J usage is TRBJ2-1, with 12 bases that match TRBD2. Germline CDR1 and CDR2: KGHSH and LQKENI. V shed 3 bases, J shed 1 base, and the junction held 1 base outside the gene matches. The CDR3 is 16 residues long. DNA of the CDR3: TGTGCCAGCTCACCGGGGACTAGCGGGTCCTACAATGAGCAGTTCTTC. Residues: CASSPGTSGSYNEQFF.

The rearrangement uses TRBV6-5 and TRBJ2-3, with a weak D call TRBD1 (5 bases). The CDR3 is 12 amino acids. Germline loops: CDR1 MNHEY, CDR2 SVGAGI. Trimming left V 7 bases short and J 4 bases short, with 9 bases between. The CDR3 coding sequence is TGTGCCAGCAAATCAGGGCCAGATACGCAGTATTTT. Translation: CASKSGPDTQYF.

The chain couples TRBV10-1 to TRBJ1-5; 8 bases match TRBD1. The germline gives CDR1 WNHNN, CDR2 SYGVQD (reference sequence). The CDR3 has 15 residues. V was pared by 6 bases and J by 4 bases, with 8 bases of the junction left unmatched. CDR3 protein: CASRRRQGINQPQHF. The DNA of the CDR3 is TGCGCCAGCAGACGGAGACAGGGGATTAATCAGCCCCAGCATTTT.

The chain joins TRBV18 to TRBJ2-7, with a weak D call TRBD2 (5 bases). The germline CDR1 and CDR2 sequences are KGHSH and LQKENI. V dropped 4 bases and J dropped 6 bases, with 13 bases sitting between them. The CDR3 has 13 residues. This chain's CDR3 is CASSRVARVEQYF. CDR3 nucleotide sequence: TGTGCCAGCTCACGGGTAGCGAGGGTCGAGCAGTACTTC.

This clone appeared once. V usage is TRBV15 and J usage is TRBJ1-1; no firm D call. Germline V gives CDR1 LNHNV, CDR2 YYDKDF (reference sequence). The CDR3 sequence is 15 residues long. Deletions cut 1 base from V and 0 bases from J, with 9 bases between. The CDR3 is CATSRAERMNTEAFF. The CDR3 DNA follows: TGTGCCACCAGCAGAGCGGAGCGAATGAACACTGAAGCTTTCTTT. The complete variable domain, with remaining parts taken from reference TRBV15 and TRBJ1-1, reads DAMVIQNPRYQVTQFGKPVTLSCSQTLNHNVMYWYQQKSSQAPKLLFHYYDKDFNNEADTPDNFQSRRPNTSFCFLDIRSPGLGDTAMYLCATSRAERMNTEAFFGQGTRLTVV.

This chain joins TRBV19 and TRBJ1-1; D gene unclear. The CDR3 contains 15 residues. Trimming shortened V by 3 bases and J by 1 base, and 12 bases separated the two germline ends. Per the germline V gene, CDR1 is LNHDA and CDR2 is SQIVND (reference sequence). The CDR3 DNA reads as TGTGCCAGTAGTATTGCCCTCCGGGGGAACACTGAAGCTTTCTTT. It is translated as CASSIALRGNTEAFF. The complete variable domain, with remaining parts taken from reference TRBV19 and TRBJ1-1, reads DGGITQSPKYLFRKEGQNVTLSCEQNLNHDAMYWYRQDPGQGLRLIYYSQIVNDFQKGDIAEGYSVSREKKESFPLTVTSAQKNPTAFYLCASSIALRGNTEAFFGQGTRLTVV.